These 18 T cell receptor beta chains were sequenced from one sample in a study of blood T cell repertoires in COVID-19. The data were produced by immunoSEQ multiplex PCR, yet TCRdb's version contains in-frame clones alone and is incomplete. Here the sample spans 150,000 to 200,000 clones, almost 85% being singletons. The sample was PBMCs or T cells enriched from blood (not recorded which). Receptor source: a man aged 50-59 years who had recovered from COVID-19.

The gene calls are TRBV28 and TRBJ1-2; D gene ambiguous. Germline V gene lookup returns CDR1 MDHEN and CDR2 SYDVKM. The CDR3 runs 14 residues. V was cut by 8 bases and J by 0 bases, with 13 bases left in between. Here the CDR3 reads CASSYGDSNYGYTF. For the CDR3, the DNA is TGTGCCAGCTCATACGGGGATTCTAACTATGGCTACACCTTC.

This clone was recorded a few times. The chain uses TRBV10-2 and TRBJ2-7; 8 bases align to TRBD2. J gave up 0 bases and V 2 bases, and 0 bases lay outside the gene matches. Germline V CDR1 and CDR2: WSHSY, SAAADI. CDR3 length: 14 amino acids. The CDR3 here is CASSESGSSYEQYF. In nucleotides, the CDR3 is TGCGCCAGCAGTGAGAGCGGGAGCTCCTACGAGCAGTACTTC.

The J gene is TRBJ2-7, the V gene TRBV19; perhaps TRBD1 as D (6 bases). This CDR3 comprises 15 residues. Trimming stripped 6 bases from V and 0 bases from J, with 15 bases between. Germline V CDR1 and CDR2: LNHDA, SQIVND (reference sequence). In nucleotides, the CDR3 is TGTGCCAGTAGGCCAGGGGCCCAAAGCTCCTACGAGCAGTACTTC. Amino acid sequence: CASRPGAQSSYEQYF.

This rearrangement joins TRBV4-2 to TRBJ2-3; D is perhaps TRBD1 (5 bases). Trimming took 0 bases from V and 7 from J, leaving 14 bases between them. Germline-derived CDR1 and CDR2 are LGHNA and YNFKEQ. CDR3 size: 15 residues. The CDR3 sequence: CASSQDKQEYYTQYF. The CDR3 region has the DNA TGTGCCAGCAGCCAAGATAAACAGGAATACTATACGCAGTATTTT.

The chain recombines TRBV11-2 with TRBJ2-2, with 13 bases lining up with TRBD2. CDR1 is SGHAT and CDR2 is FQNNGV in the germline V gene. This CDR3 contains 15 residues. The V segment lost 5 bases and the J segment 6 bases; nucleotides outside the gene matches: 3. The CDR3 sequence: CASSTSGRAAGELFF. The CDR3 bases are TGTGCCAGCAGCACTAGCGGGAGGGCCGCCGGGGAGCTGTTTTTT.

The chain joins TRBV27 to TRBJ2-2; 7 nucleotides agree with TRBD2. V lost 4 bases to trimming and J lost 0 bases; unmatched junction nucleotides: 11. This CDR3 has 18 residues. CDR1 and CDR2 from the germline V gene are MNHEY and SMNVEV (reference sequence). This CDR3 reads CASSYLGWRGTNTGELFF. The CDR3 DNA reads TGTGCCAGCAGTTATCTAGGATGGCGGGGGACGAACACCGGGGAGCTGTTTTTT.

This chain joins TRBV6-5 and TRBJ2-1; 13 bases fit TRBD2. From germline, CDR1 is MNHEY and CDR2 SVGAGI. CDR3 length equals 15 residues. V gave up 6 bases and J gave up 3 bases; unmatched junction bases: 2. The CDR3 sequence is CASRGTSGNYNEQFF. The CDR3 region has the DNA TGTGCCAGCAGAGGGACTAGCGGGAACTACAATGAGCAGTTCTTC.

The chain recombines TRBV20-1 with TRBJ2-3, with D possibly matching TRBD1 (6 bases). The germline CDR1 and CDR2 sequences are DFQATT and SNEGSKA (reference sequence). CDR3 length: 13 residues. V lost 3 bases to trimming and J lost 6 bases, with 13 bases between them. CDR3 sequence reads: CSASRRQGDTQYF. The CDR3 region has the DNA TGCAGTGCTAGTCGGCGGCAGGGGGATACGCAGTATTTT.

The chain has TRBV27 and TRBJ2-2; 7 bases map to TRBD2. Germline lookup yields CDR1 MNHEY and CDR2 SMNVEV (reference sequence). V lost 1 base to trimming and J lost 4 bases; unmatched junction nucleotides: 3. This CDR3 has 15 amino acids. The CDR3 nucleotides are TGTGCCAGCAGTTTATACTGGGGGGGCACCGGGGAGCTGTTTTTT. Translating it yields CASSLYWGGTGELFF.

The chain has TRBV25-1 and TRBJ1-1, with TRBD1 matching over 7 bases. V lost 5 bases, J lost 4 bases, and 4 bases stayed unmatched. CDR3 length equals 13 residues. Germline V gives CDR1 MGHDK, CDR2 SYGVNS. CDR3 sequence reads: CASSRNRGTEAFF. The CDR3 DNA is TGTGCCAGCAGTCGTAACAGGGGCACTGAAGCTTTCTTT.

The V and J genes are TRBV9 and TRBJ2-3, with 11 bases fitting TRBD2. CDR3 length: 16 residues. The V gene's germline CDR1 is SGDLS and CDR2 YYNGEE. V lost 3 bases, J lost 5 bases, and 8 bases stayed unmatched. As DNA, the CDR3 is TGTGCCAGCAGCGCCCTTAGCGGGGGGGCCGGAGATACGCAGTATTTT. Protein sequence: CASSALSGGAGDTQYF. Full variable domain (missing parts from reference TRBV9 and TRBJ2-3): DSGVTQTPKHLITATGQRVTLRCSPRSGDLSVYWYQQSLDQGLQFLIQYYNGEERAKGNILERFSAQQFPDLHSELNLSSLELGDSALYFCASSALSGGAGDTQYFGPGTRLTVL.

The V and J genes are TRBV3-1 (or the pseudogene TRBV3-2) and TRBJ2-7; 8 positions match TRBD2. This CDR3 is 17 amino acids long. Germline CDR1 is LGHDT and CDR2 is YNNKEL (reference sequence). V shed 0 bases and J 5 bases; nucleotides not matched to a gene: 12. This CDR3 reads CASSQDPGTRAHNEQYF. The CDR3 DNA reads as TGTGCCAGCAGCCAAGATCCGGGGACTAGAGCCCACAACGAGCAGTACTTC.

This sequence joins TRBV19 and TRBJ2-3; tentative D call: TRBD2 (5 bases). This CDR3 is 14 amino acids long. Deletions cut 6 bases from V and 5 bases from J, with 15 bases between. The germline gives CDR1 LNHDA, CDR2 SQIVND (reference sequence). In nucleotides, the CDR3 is TGTGCCAGTAGCATGATAACGGGGAAAGATACGCAGTATTTT. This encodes CASSMITGKDTQYF.

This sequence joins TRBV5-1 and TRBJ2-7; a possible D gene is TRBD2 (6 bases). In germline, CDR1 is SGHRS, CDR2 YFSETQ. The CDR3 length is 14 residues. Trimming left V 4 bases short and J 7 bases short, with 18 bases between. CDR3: CASSPDSTRGEQYF. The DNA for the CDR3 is TGCGCCAGCAGCCCTGACAGCACCCGGGGGGAGCAGTACTTC.

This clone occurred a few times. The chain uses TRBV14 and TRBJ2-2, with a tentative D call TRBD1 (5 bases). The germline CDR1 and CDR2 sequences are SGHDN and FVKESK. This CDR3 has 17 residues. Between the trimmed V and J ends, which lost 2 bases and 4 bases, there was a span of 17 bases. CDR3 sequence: CASSQRQGGFRTGELFF. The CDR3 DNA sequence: TGTGCCAGCAGCCAACGGCAGGGCGGTTTCCGCACCGGGGAGCTGTTTTTT. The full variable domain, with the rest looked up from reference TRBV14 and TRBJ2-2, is EAGVTQFPSHSVIEKGQTVTLRCDPISGHDNLYWYRRVMGKEIKFLLHFVKESKQDESGMPNNRFLAERTGGTYSTLKVQPAELEDSGVYFCASSQRQGGFRTGELFFGEGSRLTVL.

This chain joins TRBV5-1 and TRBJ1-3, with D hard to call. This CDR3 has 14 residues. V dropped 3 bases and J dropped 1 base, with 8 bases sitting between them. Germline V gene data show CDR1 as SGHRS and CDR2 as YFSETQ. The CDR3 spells CASSSLGSGNTIYF. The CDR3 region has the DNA TGCGCCAGCAGCTCCCTCGGTTCTGGAAACACCATATATTTT.

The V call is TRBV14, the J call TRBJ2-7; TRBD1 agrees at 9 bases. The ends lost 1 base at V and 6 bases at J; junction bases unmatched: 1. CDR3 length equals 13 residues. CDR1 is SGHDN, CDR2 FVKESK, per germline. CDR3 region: CASSQGQGGEQYF. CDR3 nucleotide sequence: TGTGCCAGCAGCCAAGGACAGGGGGGCGAGCAGTACTTC.

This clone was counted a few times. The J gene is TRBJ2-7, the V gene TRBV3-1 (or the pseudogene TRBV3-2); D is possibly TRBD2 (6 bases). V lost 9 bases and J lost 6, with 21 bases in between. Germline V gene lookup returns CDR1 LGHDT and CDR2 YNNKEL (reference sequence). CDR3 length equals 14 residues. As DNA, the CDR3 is TGTGCCAGTCGGCCGGGGGACGGGGTTGGCGAGCAGTACTTC. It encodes CASRPGDGVGEQYF.